This T cell receptor (beta chain) was identified in a study of vaccination and CD4 T cells after COVID-19. Study-wide background: Diagnosis preceded the drawing of post-COVID samples by a median roughly 93 days (range 35 to 161).

Treatment: roughly ten-day PBMC culture with coronavirus spike peptide pools or control peptides (ViraFEST assay). It was before the COVID-19 pandemic (2011-2018) that the unexposed donor's CD4+ T cells were collected. Using peptide pools, antigen-specific T cells were expanded in ViraFEST before TCRs were sequenced. By its share, this clonotype is medium-sized. As yet, its antigen is unknown. The V and J ends lost 0 bases and 1 base respectively, with 1 base between them. The CDR3 is 12 amino acids. Germline V gene sequence: CDR1 DFQATT, CDR2 SNEGSKA (reference sequence). The study sequenced cultured CD4+ T cell DNA using the Oncomine TCR Beta short-read assay. Each CDR3 protein gets one entry after TCRdb re-called the PCR reads with MiXCR. The sample records 7,000 or so distinct CDR3 sequences, roughly 32% being singletons.

Source material: CD4+ T cells from blood, cultured in vitro. This clonotype was obtained from a human donor in good health. The chain joins TRBV20-1 to TRBJ1-5, with unresolved D. The CDR3 reads CSARESNQPQHF. CDR3 nucleotide sequence: TGCAGTGCTAGAGAGAGCAATCAGCCCCAGCATTTT.